This paragraph covers one T cell receptor (beta chain) sequence. The sample holds a few counts of this clonotype. Its antigen target is currently unknown. It has no much larger one-base neighbor in the sample; base qualities were not kept. The data originate from a study of blood T cells in healthy people across ages (dated by TCRdb to 2014 to 2015). In the study overall: In model experiments, roughly one uniquely barcoded TCR beta cDNA molecule per two T cells was captured by template switching. Using deep sequencing normalized with unique cDNA molecular identifiers, the study measured how TCR beta repertoire diversity changes with age. The donors were divided into four age groups: young (average around 16 years), middle-aged (about 39), aged (around 67) and long-lived (about 90). To avoid experimental bias, donors of different ages were distributed randomly across sequencing lanes. Two additional independent replicas of 1 million unique cDNA reads from the same blood draw were analyzed for two donors (one aged 18 to 29 and one aged 80 or older). What the study reported, not specific to this receptor: The CMV infection status of donors was not known, potentially confounding age-related changes in expanded clonotypes. Observed TCR beta diversity correlated strongly with the percentage of naive T cells measured by flow cytometry. As age increased, observed TCR beta diversity per million T cells dropped in a roughly linear way, and a significant reduction was already evident by age about 40. Bulk unsorted PBMC profiling prevented conclusive comparison of naive and antigen-experienced compartments. Compared with the aged group, the long-lived group had more naive CD4+ T cells, fewer expanded clones and increased TCR diversity, a pattern suggesting age selection. Total diversity estimates from one million sequenced T cells were considered lower bounds and underestimates.

Trimming takes 1 base from V and 0 bases from J, and the germline ends sit 11 bases apart. CDR1 and CDR2 are drawn from the germline V gene: SGHRS, YFSETQ. Spanning cysteine to phenylalanine, the CDR3 consists of 16 amino acids. The read is trimmed to its CDR3 DNA, 48 bases read in frame from base 1. The library was generated by 5' RACE. The listed sequencing device is Illumina HiSeq 2500. A second about 7 to 11 cycle PCR used a sample-barcoded 5' primer and a J-beta primer mix. A unique molecular identifier was introduced onto each TCR beta cDNA molecule by a template-switch 5' adaptor carrying 12 random nucleotides. Each sample yielded at least 3 million CDR3-containing paired-end reads. All of the RNA was converted into first-strand cDNA using the Mint cDNA synthesis kit, with a TRBC-specific oligonucleotide serving as the primer. After uracil-DNA glycosylase treatment, a first 18-cycle PCR used universal primers M1SS and BC2_uni_R on all cDNA. The study's processing was this. Each sample was normalized by randomly selecting 1 million high-quality reads, each carrying a distinct molecular identifier. Reads with shared molecular identifiers were discarded instead of being binned into consensus sequences. MiTCR, with a Q25 quality threshold and the strictest error-elimination algorithm, was used for CDR3 identification, clonotype clustering and error correction. A nonparametric unseen species model using Euler transformation provided a lower-bound estimate of total TCR beta diversity. The public reads were reanalyzed by TCRdb: fastp trimming at Q25, MiXCR alignment, in-frame beta chains only. Here each entry gathers all rows of one CDR3 protein and keeps the most common genes and DNA. Clone size and V and J calls follow TCRdb, not the original study. The sample records 380,000 or so distinct CDR3 sequences, roughly half of which are singletons. The top ten clonotypes cover about 54% of the sample.

The roughly 39 donors, aged about 6 to 95 years, were systemically healthy Caucasian individuals from Russia. Each donor gave around 9.5 milliliters of peripheral blood, collected into EDTA-treated Vacutainer tubes. Ficoll-Paque density-gradient centrifugation was used to isolate PBMCs, with at least 6.5 million per sample. Trizol reagent was used to extract total RNA from PBMCs, with at least 5.5 micrograms per sample. The percentages of naive CD45RAhigh/CD27high T cells were determined by flow cytometry on a PBMC aliquot from every donor. The clonotype originates from a man in his 60s in good health. The chain joins TRBV5-1 to TRBJ2-1; TRBD1 could be the D gene, as 6 bases match. The material sequenced was blood. CDR3 protein: CASSLTQGSSYNEQFF. The DNA sequence is given as TGCGCCAGCAGCTTGACACAGGGAAGCTCCTACAATGAGCAGTTCTTC.